The clone carrying this TCR beta chain was counted once. What it binds is not known. This sample was taken from a study of T cell responses to AZD1222 COVID-19 vaccine. Notes on the study in general: Baseline seropositivity characterized only a handful of AZD1222 recipients.

The CDR3 contains 18 residues. V dropped 3 bases and J dropped 3; count of bases not matched to a gene: 15. Germline V gene sequence: CDR1 MNHNS, CDR2 SASEGT. Profiling relied on immunoSEQ multiplex PCR, and the TCRdb table lists in-frame clones only, not all of them. This sample has about 170,000 clones, with over 85% found just once. The chain combines TRBV6-1 with TRBJ1-2, with 8 bases identical to TRBD1. This clonotype originated in an adult in good health. The sequences come from peripheral blood, collected on day 0 of AZD1222 vaccination. For the CDR3, the DNA is TGTGCCAGCAGTGACCAATCCGGGTTGGGACAGGCTTACTATGGCTACACCTTC. It codes for CASSDQSGLGQAYYGYTF.